The present T cell receptor (beta chain) was sequenced within a study of T cell repertoires in cytomegalovirus infection. The wider study: Alongside well-studied HLA-B-restricted CMV epitopes, recently identified HLA-C-restricted CMV epitopes were also used. An indication of both CMV infection and matching HLA type came from public TCR beta signatures. Whole-study results and caveats: The response measured ex vivo was dominated by TCR beta clonotypes (HLA-C-restricted and CMV-specific). Carriers of CMV plus the relevant HLA were identified by cumulative public TCR beta family frequency.

This clonotype was observed many times. Its antigen is not identified. TCRdb re-derived calls from the reads in MiXCR, one entry per CDR3 protein. The sample contains approximately 76,000 distinct CDR3 sequences, approximately 24% of which appear only once. Trimming shortened V by 5 bases and J by 4 bases, and 9 bases separated the two germline ends. The CDR3 length is 13 residues. The gene calls are TRBV12-3 or TRBV12-4 and TRBJ1-5; D may be TRBD1 (6 bases). Sample: CD8+ T cells from cultured PBMCs, taken from culture after CMV antigen stimulation. The clonotype was recovered from a human donor in good health (CMV status not recorded). Some clones in this sample may be carry-over from other donors' samples. CDR3 sequence: CASSITGNQPQHF. The CDR3 nucleotides read TGTGCCAGCAGTATCACAGGGAATCAGCCCCAGCATTTT.